This T cell receptor beta chain came from a study of blood T cell repertoires in COVID-19. Study context: Italy, Spain and the United States were the sources of the convalescent and acute COVID-19 samples.

Study processing details: Estimated nucleated cell counts came from reference gene primer amplification. Clones were sequenced by immunoSEQ multiplex PCR, and TCRdb holds only the in-frame ones, with some missing. The V and J calls and clone size are taken from that table; D and trimming were inferred from the DNA. The table records over 200,000 clones, more than 80% of them present only once. This CDR3 has 16 residues. With V trimmed by 1 base and J by 4 bases, 7 bases remained unmatched. CDR1 SQVTM and CDR2 ANQGSEA come from the germline V gene. Sample: peripheral blood. This chain uses TRBV29-1 with TRBJ1-1; 12 bases agree with TRBD1. The clonotype originates from a young man with COVID-19, enrolled during active disease. The CDR3 region is CSVEGGQGARGTEAFF. In DNA form, the CDR3 reads TGCAGCGTTGAAGGGGGACAGGGGGCGAGAGGCACTGAAGCTTTCTTT.